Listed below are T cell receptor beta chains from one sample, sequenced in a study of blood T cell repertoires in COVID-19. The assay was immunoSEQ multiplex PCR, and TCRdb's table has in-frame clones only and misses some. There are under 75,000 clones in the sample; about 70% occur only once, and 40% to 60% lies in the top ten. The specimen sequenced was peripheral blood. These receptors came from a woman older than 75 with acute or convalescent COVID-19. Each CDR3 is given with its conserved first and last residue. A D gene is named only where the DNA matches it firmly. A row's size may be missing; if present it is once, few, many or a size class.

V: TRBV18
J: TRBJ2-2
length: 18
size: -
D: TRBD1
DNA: TGTGCCAGCTCTCCTGAGGGACAGGACGTCGCGAACACCGGGGAGCTGTTTTTT
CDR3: CASSPEGQDVANTGELFF

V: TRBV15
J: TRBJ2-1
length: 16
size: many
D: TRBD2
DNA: TGTGCCACCAGGCCCCGGACTAGCGGGGCCTCCAATGAGCAGTTCTTC
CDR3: CATRPRTSGASNEQFF

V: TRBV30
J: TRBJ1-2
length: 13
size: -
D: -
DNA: TGTGCCTGGAGTGTACGAGGAAACTATGGCTACACCTTC
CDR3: CAWSVRGNYGYTF

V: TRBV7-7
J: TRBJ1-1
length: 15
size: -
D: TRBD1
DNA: TGTGCTAGCAGCCCATGGACAGGGGGCGGAACTGAAGCTTTCTTT
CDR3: CASSPWTGGGTEAFF

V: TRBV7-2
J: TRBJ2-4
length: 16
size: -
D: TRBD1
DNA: TGTGCCAGCAGCTTCGCCGGGACAGCAGCCAAAAACATTCAGTACTTC
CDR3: CASSFAGTAAKNIQYF

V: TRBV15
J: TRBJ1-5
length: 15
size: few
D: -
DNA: TGTGCCACCAGCAGAGATAACGGGGGGAGTCAGCCCCAGCATTTT
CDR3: CATSRDNGGSQPQHF

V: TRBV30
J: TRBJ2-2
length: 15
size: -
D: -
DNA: TGTGCCTGGACAAGTAGCGGCTCGAACACCGGGGAGCTGTTTTTT
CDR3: CAWTSSGSNTGELFF

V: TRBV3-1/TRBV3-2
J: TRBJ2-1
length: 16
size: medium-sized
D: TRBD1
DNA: TGTGCCAGCACCCAGGGGGCTAGAAGGCCCTACAATGAGCAGTTCTTC
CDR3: CASTQGARRPYNEQFF

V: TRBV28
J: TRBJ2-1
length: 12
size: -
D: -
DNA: TGTGCCAGCAGTTGGACTTTCAATGAGCAGTTCTTC
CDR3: CASSWTFNEQFF

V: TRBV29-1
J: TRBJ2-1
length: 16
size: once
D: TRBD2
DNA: TGCAGCGTTGAGTTGGCTAGCGGGAGCTCCTACAATGAGCAGTTCTTC
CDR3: CSVELASGSSYNEQFF

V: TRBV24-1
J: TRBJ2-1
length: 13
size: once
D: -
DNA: TGTGCCACCAGTGATCGTGGGGGGGCAGCCGCGTTCTTC
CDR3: CATSDRGGAAAFF

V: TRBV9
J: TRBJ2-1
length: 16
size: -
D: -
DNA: TGTGCCAGCACCCCTCGAGGCTCTCGACCCATCAATGAGCAGTTCTTC
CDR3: CASTPRGSRPINEQFF

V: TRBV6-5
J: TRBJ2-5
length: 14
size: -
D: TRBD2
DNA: TGTGCCAGCAGTCTAGCGGGGGACCAAGAGACCCAGTACTTC
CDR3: CASSLAGDQETQYF

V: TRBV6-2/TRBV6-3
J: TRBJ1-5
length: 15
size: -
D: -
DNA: TGTGCCAGCAGTGAGTCCACAGGGTATGACCAGCCCCAGCATTTT
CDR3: CASSESTGYDQPQHF

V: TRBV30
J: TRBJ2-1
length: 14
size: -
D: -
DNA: TGTGCCTGGAGTGTACGGCTAGCTCCCCATGAGCAGTTCTTC
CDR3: CAWSVRLAPHEQFF

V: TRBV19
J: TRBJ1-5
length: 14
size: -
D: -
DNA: TGTGCCAGTACCCCCGAACAGGGTGGACAGCCCCAGCATTTT
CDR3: CASTPEQGGQPQHF

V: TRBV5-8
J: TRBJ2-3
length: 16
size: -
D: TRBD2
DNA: TGTGCCAGCACCACTGAAGCGGGAGGGTACACAGATACGCAGTATTTT
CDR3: CASTTEAGGYTDTQYF